Listed below are T cell receptor beta chains from one sample, sequenced in a study of HIV-infected children after antiretroviral therapy interruption. MiXCR, applied by TCRdb to the 3' RACE reads, yields one record per CDR3 protein. The sample comprises about 40,000 distinct CDR3 sequences, approximately 7% of which are singletons, and more than 0.95% rests with the top ten. Sequencing used CD45RA+ CD4+ T cells from PBMCs, pooled from several time points, obtained from a donor given antiretroviral therapy, either interrupted or continuous. All receptors derive from a pool of human donors with HIV. The CDR3 runs from the conserved cysteine through the conserved F or W. The order of the fields is D gene, V gene, J gene, clone size, CDR3 protein, CDR3 DNA. A D gene is named only where the DNA matches it firmly. A row's size may be missing; if present it is once, few, many or a size class.

TRBD2	TRBV3-1	TRBJ2-1	few	CASSQHGLAGSSYNEQFF	TGTGCCAGCAGCCAGCACGGACTAGCGGGGAGCTCCTACAATGAGCAGTTCTTC
TRBD2	TRBV6-5	TRBJ2-2	-	CASSRKTSGGSGELFF	TGTGCCAGCAGTCGCAAGACTAGCGGGGGATCTGGGGAGCTGTTTTTT
TRBD2	TRBV5-1	TRBJ2-5	many	CASSDDSSGGFETQYF	TGCGCCAGCAGCGACGACTCTAGCGGGGGGTTTGAGACCCAGTACTTC
-	TRBV10-3	TRBJ2-3	many	CAISELPGLGTDTQYF	TGTGCCATCAGTGAGTTACCGGGATTGGGCACAGATACGCAGTATTTT
TRBD1	TRBV6-5	TRBJ1-5	many	CASSYSPGQRTTYSNQPQHF	TGTGCCAGCAGTTACTCACCGGGACAGCGAACGACATATAGCAATCAGCCCCAGCATTTT
-	TRBV10-2	TRBJ1-5	once	CASSDKGSGGNQPQHF	TGCGCCAGCAGTGACAAAGGTTCGGGAGGGAATCAGCCCCAGCATTTT
TRBD2	TRBV7-2	TRBJ2-5	many	CASSPSGGAMETQYF	TGTGCCAGCAGCCCTAGCGGGGGGGCGATGGAGACCCAGTACTTC
-	TRBV28	TRBJ2-3	few	CASSKQDGTDTQYF	TGTGCCAGCAGCAAGCAGGATGGGACAGATACGCAGTATTTT
TRBD1	TRBV13	TRBJ2-7	few	CVSSTGTGIYYEQYF	TGTGTCAGCTCGACCGGGACAGGGATCTATTATGAACAGTACTTC
TRBD2	TRBV29-1	TRBJ2-1	few	CSVVPLLAGGRFEQFF	TGCAGCGTTGTCCCCCTACTAGCGGGAGGCCGATTTGAGCAGTTCTTC
TRBD2	TRBV7-9	TRBJ2-3	many	CASSFIAGEGTDTQYF	TGTGCCAGCAGCTTCATTGCGGGAGAAGGCACAGATACGCAGTATTTT
-	TRBV12-5	TRBJ2-5	many	CASGLKDSQAF	TGTGCTAGTGGTTTGAAGGACTCCCAGGCCTTC
TRBD1	TRBV11-1	TRBJ2-5	many	CASNMNLGQPEETQYF	TGTGCCAGCAACATGAACTTGGGACAGCCTGAAGAGACCCAGTACTTC
TRBD1	TRBV7-8	TRBJ1-1	-	CASHDRATEAFF	TGTGCCAGCCATGACAGGGCCACTGAAGCTTTCTTT
TRBD1	TRBV19	TRBJ2-3	many	CASSRRGTGGIDTQYF	TGTGCCAGTAGCCGACGTGGGACAGGGGGCATCGATACGCAGTATTTT
TRBD2	TRBV20-1	TRBJ2-3	many	CSARTSGRVDTQYF	TGCAGTGCTAGGACTAGCGGGAGGGTAGATACGCAGTATTTT
-	TRBV28	TRBJ2-7	-	CASKTGAYYEQYF	TGTGCCAGCAAGACTGGGGCCTACTACGAGCAGTACTTC
-	TRBV6-1	TRBJ1-5	many	CASSVPPGSTNQPQHF	TGTGCCAGCAGTGTACCCCCCGGCAGTACCAATCAGCCCCAGCATTTT
-	TRBV6-6	TRBJ2-7	many	CASGEGLGGNEQYF	TGTGCCAGCGGTGAGGGACTGGGGGGAAATGAACAGTACTTC
-	TRBV24-1	TRBJ2-7	many	CATSDRTHEQYF	TGTGCCACCAGTGACCGGACCCACGAGCAGTACTTC
TRBD1	TRBV28	TRBJ1-2	few	CASSPRGTGDYGYTF	TGTGCCAGCAGTCCCAGGGGGACAGGGGACTATGGCTACACCTTC
-	TRBV5-6	TRBJ1-5	many	CASSLWTEVNQPQHF	TGTGCCAGCAGCTTGTGGACGGAAGTTAATCAGCCCCAGCATTTT
TRBD1	TRBV14	TRBJ1-1	many	CASSPYTGVGTEAFF	TGTGCCAGCAGCCCCTATACAGGGGTGGGCACTGAAGCTTTCTTT
-	TRBV14	TRBJ1-6	few	CASSQDLLGLGSPLHF	TGTGCCAGCAGCCAAGATCTCCTAGGACTTGGGTCACCCCTCCACTTT
TRBD1	TRBV7-9	TRBJ2-7	many	CASSLPRTGPAEQYF	TGTGCCAGCAGCTTACCCCGGACAGGGCCCGCCGAGCAGTACTTC
TRBD2	TRBV28	TRBJ2-7	many	CASSLRRWREGPREQYF	TGTGCCAGCAGTTTACGCCGGTGGCGGGAGGGCCCTCGGGAGCAGTACTTC
-	TRBV7-2	TRBJ1-4	many	CASSLVGGLEKLFF	TGTGCCAGCAGCTTGGTGGGAGGGCTTGAAAAACTGTTTTTT
TRBD1	TRBV19	TRBJ1-2	few	CASSIDPDRTGDYGYTF	TGTGCCAGTAGTATAGATCCTGACCGGACAGGGGACTATGGCTACACCTTC
TRBD2	TRBV7-3	TRBJ2-1	many	CASSLGLAGENEQFF	TGTGCCAGCAGCTTAGGTCTAGCGGGAGAAAATGAGCAGTTCTTC
-	TRBV14	TRBJ2-5	-	CASSPGPPRTQYF	TGTGCCAGCAGCCCGGGACCTCCTAGGACCCAGTACTTC
-	TRBV15	TRBJ1-2	few	CATSRGGENYGYTF	TGTGCCACCAGCAGAGGGGGGGAAAACTATGGCTACACCTTC
-	TRBV3-1	TRBJ1-1	few	CASSSGARGNTEAFF	TGTGCCAGCAGCTCTGGGGCCAGGGGGAACACTGAAGCTTTCTTT
-	TRBV6-5	TRBJ1-4	many	CASRQYATNEKLFF	TGTGCCAGCAGACAATACGCAACTAATGAAAAACTGTTTTTT
-	TRBV7-2	TRBJ2-3	many	CASSLVGRRTDTQYF	TGTGCCAGCAGCTTAGTCGGGCGGAGGACAGATACGCAGTATTTT
-	TRBV6-6	TRBJ1-3	many	CASIVGPRSGNTIYF	TGTGCCAGCATCGTAGGGCCCCGCTCTGGAAACACCATATATTTT
-	TRBV5-5	TRBJ1-2	many	CASSLEGRRLNYGYTF	TGTGCCAGCAGCTTGGAGGGAAGGCGGCTTAACTATGGCTACACCTTC
-	TRBV12-3/TRBV12-4	TRBJ1-5	many	CASSTGNQAPLF	TGTGCAAGCAGCACAGGCAACCAGGCTCCGCTTTTT
-	TRBV5-1	TRBJ1-1	many	CASSLLTGNTEAFF	TGCGCCAGCAGCTTACTGACAGGGAACACTGAAGCTTTCTTT
-	TRBV29-1	TRBJ2-3	many	CSANGDTQYF	TGCAGCGCTAACGGGGATACGCAGTATTTT
TRBD1	TRBV27	TRBJ1-5	many	CASSGTGPQPQHF	TGTGCCAGCAGCGGGACAGGGCCTCAGCCCCAGCATTTT
-	TRBV12-3/TRBV12-4	TRBJ2-7	many	CASSLSPFGSYEQYF	TGTGCCAGCAGCCTAAGCCCCTTCGGGAGCTACGAGCAGTACTTC
-	TRBV3-1	TRBJ1-5	many	CASSPTGSLRPQHF	TGTGCCAGCAGCCCCACCGGGTCCTTACGGCCCCAGCATTTT
-	TRBV7-9	TRBJ2-7	few	CASRAQGGEQYF	TGTGCCAGCAGAGCACAGGGAGGCGAGCAGTACTTC
-	TRBV6-6	TRBJ2-7	many	CASSYGVNTDEQYF	TGTGCCAGCAGTTATGGGGTAAATACCGACGAGCAGTACTTC
-	TRBV3-1	TRBJ2-1	once	CASSPWLSSYNEQFF	TGTGCCAGCAGCCCGTGGCTGAGCTCCTACAATGAGCAGTTCTTC
-	TRBV23-1	TRBJ2-2	many	CASSPGRENTGQLYF	TGTGCCAGCAGTCCCGGCAGGGAAAACACCGGGCAGCTCTACTTT
-	TRBV28	TRBJ2-5	many	CASKDGPSPQETQYF	TGTGCCAGCAAGGACGGACCAAGTCCCCAAGAGACCCAGTACTTC
-	TRBV12-3/TRBV12-4	TRBJ2-2	many	CASSLSPGNGELFF	TGTGCCAGCAGTTTAAGTCCGGGGAACGGGGAGCTGTTTTTT
TRBD2	TRBV5-1	TRBJ2-1	few	CASRPLAGRNEQFF	TGCGCCAGCAGACCCCTAGCGGGGCGTAATGAGCAGTTCTTC
TRBD1	TRBV7-2	TRBJ2-1	many	CASSRRDRRNEQFF	TGTGCCAGCAGCCGACGGGACAGGCGGAATGAGCAGTTCTTC
-	TRBV12-3/TRBV12-4	TRBJ2-2	many	CASSALGGGELFF	TGTGCCAGCAGCGCGCTAGGGGGCGGGGAGCTGTTTTTT
-	TRBV27	TRBJ2-2	few	CASSLRPHRQTSNTGELFF	TGTGCCAGCAGTCTACGACCGCATCGACAGACCAGTAACACCGGGGAGCTGTTTTTT
TRBD2	TRBV19	TRBJ2-7	many	CASSTGGVSYEQYF	TGTGCCAGCAGTACTGGGGGGGTCTCCTATGAACAGTACTTC
-	TRBV2	TRBJ2-5	-	CASKSGRGETQYF	TGTGCCAGCAAATCGGGCAGGGGAGAGACCCAGTACTTC
TRBD2	TRBV6-2/TRBV6-3	TRBJ2-7	many	CASSRTGGPGEQYF	TGTGCCAGCAGTCGGACGGGAGGGCCCGGCGAGCAGTACTTC